The 5 T cell receptor beta chains in this list originate from one sample, sequenced in a study of PD-L1 blockade in urothelial cancer. Repertoires were generated with immunoSEQ multiplex PCR, while TCRdb's copy carries only in-frame clones and drops some. The top ten hold 8.5% to 9.5% of the sample, which has 75,000 to 95,000 clones, roughly nine tenths seen once. Here the sequenced sample was PBMCs, taken around atezolizumab (anti-PD-L1) treatment. These receptors were taken from a man aged 55 to 69 with urothelial cancer.

V gene TRBV7-2 combines with J gene TRBJ2-3, with 9 bases identical to TRBD2. Germline V lookup: CDR1 SGHTA, CDR2 FQGNSA. The CDR3 has 15 residues. Unmatched junction bases numbered 4, after V lost 2 bases and J lost 4 bases. Here the CDR3 reads CASSLLAGMSDTQYF. The CDR3 DNA reads TGTGCCAGCAGCTTACTAGCGGGAATGTCAGATACGCAGTATTTT.

The chain joins TRBV27 to TRBJ2-2, with 8 bases lining up with TRBD1. The CDR3 is made up of 16 amino acids. Germline values: CDR1 MNHEY, CDR2 SMNVEV (reference sequence). Unmatched junction bases numbered 8, after V lost 6 bases and J lost 2 bases. The CDR3 protein is CASSRRQGLNTGELFF. As DNA, the CDR3 is TGTGCCAGCAGCCGCCGACAGGGGCTAAACACCGGGGAGCTGTTTTTT.

This clone is a singleton in its sample. The rearrangement joins TRBV2 to TRBJ1-1; the D is unclear. Germline CDR1 is SNHLY and CDR2 is FYNNEI. Trimming shortened V by 9 bases and J by 11 bases, and 19 bases separated the two germline ends. CDR3 length: 12 residues. The CDR3 DNA is TGTGCCAGTCGCCAACTTTCAAGCGTGGCTTTCTTT. Its translation: CASRQLSSVAFF.

The genes are TRBV6-6 and TRBJ2-1; 9 bases line up with TRBD2. The CDR3 contains 14 residues. V lost 5 bases to trimming and J lost 6 bases; unmatched junction nucleotides: 5. Germline CDR1 is MNHNY and CDR2 is SVGAGI (reference sequence). For the CDR3, the DNA is TGTGCCAGCAGTCCAGGGACTAGCTCCAATGAGCAGTTCTTC. It is translated as CASSPGTSSNEQFF.

This chain connects TRBV7-2 to TRBJ1-2; D not certain. The germline CDR1 and CDR2 sequences are SGHTA and FQGNSA. The CDR3 totals 14 residues. The V end was cut by 1 base, the J end by 1 base, with 7 bases between. The CDR3 DNA follows: TGTGCCAGCAGCTTAGACAGCCTTAACTATGGCTACACCTTC. This encodes CASSLDSLNYGYTF.